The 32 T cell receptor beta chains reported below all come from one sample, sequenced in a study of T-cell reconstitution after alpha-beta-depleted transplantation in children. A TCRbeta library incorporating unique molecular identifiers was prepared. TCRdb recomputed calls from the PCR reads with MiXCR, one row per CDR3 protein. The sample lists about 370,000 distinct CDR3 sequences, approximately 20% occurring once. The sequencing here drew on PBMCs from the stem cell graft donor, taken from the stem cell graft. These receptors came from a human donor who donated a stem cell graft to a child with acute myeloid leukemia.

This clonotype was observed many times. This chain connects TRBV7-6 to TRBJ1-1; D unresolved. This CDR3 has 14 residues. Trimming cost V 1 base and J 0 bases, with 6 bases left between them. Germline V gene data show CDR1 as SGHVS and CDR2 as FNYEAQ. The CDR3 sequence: CASSLDMMNTEAFF. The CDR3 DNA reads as TGTGCCAGCAGCTTAGATATGATGAACACTGAAGCTTTCTTT.

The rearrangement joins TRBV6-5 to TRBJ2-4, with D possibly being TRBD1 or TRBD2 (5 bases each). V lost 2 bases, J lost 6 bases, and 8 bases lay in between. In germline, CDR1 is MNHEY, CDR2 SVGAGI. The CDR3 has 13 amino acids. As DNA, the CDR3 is TGTGCCAGCAGTTACGGGGGTAGAAACATTCAGTACTTC. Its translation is CASSYGGRNIQYF.

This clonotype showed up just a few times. The CDR3 DNA follows: TGCAGTGCTAGTGACGGGACTAGCGGGAGAAGAGGCGAGCAGTACTTC. It encodes CSASDGTSGRRGEQYF. This chain links TRBV20-1 with TRBJ2-7, with 14 bases matching TRBD2. V trimming: 3 bases; J trimming: 6 bases; junction bases outside the gene matches: 10. Looked up from germline, CDR1 is DFQATT and CDR2 is SNEGSKA (reference sequence). The CDR3 extends over 16 amino acids.

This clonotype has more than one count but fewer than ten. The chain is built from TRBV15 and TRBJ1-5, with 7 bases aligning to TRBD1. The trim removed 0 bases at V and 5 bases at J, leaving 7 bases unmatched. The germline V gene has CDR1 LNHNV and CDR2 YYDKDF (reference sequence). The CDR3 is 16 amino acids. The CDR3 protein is CATSREGGPTYQPQHF. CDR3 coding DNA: TGTGCCACCAGCAGAGAAGGGGGCCCTACTTATCAGCCCCAGCATTTT.

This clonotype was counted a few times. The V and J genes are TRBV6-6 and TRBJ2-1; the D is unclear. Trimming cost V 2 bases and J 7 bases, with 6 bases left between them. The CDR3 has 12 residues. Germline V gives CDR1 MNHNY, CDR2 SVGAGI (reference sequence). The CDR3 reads CASSYGINEQFF. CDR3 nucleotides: TGTGCCAGCAGTTACGGGATTAATGAGCAGTTCTTC.

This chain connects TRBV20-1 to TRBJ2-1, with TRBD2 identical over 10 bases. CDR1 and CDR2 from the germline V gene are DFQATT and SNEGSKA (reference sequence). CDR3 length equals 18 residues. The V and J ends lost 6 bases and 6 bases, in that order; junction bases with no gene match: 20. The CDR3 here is CSAPNWPSGSRLTNEQFF. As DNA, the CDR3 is TGCAGTGCGCCGAACTGGCCTAGCGGGAGTAGACTAACCAATGAGCAGTTCTTC.

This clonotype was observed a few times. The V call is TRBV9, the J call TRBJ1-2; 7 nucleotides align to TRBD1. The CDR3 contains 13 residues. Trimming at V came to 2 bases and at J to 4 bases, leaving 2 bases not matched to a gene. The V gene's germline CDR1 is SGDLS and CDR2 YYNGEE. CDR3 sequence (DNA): TGTGCCAGCAGCGTGAGACAGGGCTATGGCTACACCTTC. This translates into CASSVRQGYGYTF.

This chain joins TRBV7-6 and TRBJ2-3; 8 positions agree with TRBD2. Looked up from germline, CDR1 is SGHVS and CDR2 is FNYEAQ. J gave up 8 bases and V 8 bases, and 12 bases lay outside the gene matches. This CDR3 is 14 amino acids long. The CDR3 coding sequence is TGTGCCAGCTTGTCCACAGCGGGGGTTCGTACGCAGTATTTT. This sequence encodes CASLSTAGVRTQYF.

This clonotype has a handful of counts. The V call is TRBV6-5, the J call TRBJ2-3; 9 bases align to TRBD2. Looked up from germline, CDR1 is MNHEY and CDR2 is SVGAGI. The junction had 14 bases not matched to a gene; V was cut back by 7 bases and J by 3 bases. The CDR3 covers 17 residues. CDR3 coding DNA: TGTGCCAGCACTTATAGGATAGCGGGAGCTTTTACAGATACGCAGTATTTT. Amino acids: CASTYRIAGAFTDTQYF.

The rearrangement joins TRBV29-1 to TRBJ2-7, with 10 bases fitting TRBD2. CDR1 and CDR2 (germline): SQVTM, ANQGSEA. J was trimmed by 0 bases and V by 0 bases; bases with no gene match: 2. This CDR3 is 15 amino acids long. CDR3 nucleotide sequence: TGCAGCGTTGAAGATGCTAGCGGGAGCTCCTACGAGCAGTACTTC. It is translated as CSVEDASGSSYEQYF.

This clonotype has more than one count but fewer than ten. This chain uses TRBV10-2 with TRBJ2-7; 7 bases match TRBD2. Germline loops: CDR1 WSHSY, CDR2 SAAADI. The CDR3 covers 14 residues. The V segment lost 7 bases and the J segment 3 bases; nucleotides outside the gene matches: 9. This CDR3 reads CASTLAGDFYEQYF. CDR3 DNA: TGCGCCAGCACTCTTGCGGGGGATTTCTACGAGCAGTACTTC.

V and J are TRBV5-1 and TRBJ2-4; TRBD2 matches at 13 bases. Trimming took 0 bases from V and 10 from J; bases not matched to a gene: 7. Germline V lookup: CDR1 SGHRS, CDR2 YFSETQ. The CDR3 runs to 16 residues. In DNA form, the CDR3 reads TGCGCCAGCAGCTTGGCCACTAGCGGGAGGGCGTTTATTCAGTACTTC. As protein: CASSLATSGRAFIQYF.

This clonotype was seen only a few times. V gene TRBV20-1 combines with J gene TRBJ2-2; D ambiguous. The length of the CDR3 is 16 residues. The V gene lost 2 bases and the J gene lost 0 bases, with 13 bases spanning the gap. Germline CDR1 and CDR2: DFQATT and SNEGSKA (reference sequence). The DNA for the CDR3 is TGCAGTGCTAGAAAGGCAAGTCTCGCGAACACCGGGGAGCTGTTTTTT. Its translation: CSARKASLANTGELFF.

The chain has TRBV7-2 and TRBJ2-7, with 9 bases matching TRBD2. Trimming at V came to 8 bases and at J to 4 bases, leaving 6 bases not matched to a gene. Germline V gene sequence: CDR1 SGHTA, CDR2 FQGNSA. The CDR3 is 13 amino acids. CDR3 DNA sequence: TGTGCCAGCGACCTTAGCGGGAGTTACGAGCAGTACTTC. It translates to CASDLSGSYEQYF.

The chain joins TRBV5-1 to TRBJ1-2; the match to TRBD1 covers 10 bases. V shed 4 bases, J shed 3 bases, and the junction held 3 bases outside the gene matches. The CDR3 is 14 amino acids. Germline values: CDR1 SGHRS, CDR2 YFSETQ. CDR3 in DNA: TGCGCCAGCAGCCGGACAGGGGGAGACTATGGCTACACCTTC. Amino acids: CASSRTGGDYGYTF.

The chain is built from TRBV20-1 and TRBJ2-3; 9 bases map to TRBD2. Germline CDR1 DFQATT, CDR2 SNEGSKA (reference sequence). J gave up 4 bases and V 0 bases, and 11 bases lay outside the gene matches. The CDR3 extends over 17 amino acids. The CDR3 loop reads CSARDWALAGSADTQYF. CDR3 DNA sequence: TGCAGTGCTAGAGATTGGGCTCTAGCGGGAAGCGCAGATACGCAGTATTTT.

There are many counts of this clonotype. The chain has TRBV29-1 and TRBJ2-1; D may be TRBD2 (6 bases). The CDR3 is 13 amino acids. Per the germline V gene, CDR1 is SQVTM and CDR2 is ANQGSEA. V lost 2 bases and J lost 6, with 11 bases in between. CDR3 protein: CSVEYGGANEQFF. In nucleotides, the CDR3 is TGCAGCGTTGAATACGGCGGGGCCAATGAGCAGTTCTTC.

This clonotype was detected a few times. CDR3 sequence: CASSFKAPGSQYF. The CDR3 DNA is TGTGCCAGCAGTTTTAAGGCCCCGGGGTCGCAGTACTTC. V usage is TRBV12-3 or TRBV12-4 and J usage is TRBJ2-4; D might be TRBD2 (5 bases). This CDR3 region has 13 residues. Trimming left V 3 bases short and J 13 bases short, with 16 bases between.

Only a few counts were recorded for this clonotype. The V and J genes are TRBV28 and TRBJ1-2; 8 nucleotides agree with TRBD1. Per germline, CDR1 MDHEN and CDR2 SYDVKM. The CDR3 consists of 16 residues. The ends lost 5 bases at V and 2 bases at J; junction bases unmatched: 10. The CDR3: CASSPLDRETNYGYTF. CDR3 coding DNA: TGTGCCAGCAGTCCCTTGGACAGGGAAACCAACTATGGCTACACCTTC.

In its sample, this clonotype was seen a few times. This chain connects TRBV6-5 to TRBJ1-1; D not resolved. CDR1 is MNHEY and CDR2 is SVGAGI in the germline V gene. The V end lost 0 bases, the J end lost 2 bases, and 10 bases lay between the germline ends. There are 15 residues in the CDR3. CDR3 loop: CASSYSLGINTEAFF. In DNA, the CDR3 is TGTGCCAGCAGTTACTCCCTGGGGATTAACACTGAAGCTTTCTTT.

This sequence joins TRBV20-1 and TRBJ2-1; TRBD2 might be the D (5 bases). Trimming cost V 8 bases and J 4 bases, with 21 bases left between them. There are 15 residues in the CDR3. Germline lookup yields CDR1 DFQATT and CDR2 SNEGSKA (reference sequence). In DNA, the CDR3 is TGCAGTCCCCGGAAGGCGGGCCAAAGGTACAATGAGCAGTTCTTC. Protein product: CSPRKAGQRYNEQFF.

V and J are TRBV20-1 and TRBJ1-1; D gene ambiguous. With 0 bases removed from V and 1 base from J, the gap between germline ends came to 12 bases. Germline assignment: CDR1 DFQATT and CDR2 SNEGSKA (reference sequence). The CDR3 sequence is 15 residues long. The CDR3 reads CSARETYWGNTEAFF. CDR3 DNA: TGCAGTGCTAGAGAAACCTACTGGGGGAACACTGAAGCTTTCTTT.

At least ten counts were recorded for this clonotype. CDR3 in amino acids: CASSLTTISGANVLTF. CDR3 bases: TGTGCCAGCAGCTTAACCACTATCTCTGGGGCCAACGTCCTGACTTTC. This chain connects TRBV7-3 to TRBJ2-6; D remains unclear. The V end was cut by 0 bases, the J end by 0 bases, with 6 bases between. Per germline, CDR1 SGHTA and CDR2 FQGTGA. The CDR3 length is 16 residues.

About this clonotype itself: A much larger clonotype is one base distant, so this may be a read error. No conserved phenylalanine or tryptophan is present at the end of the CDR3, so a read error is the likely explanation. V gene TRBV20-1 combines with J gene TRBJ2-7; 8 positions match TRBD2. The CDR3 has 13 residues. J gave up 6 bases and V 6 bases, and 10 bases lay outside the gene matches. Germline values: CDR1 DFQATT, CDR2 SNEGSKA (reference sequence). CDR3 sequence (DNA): TGCAGTGCCGGGACTAGTGGGCCGGGCGAGCAGTACTCC. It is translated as CSAGTSGPGEQYS.

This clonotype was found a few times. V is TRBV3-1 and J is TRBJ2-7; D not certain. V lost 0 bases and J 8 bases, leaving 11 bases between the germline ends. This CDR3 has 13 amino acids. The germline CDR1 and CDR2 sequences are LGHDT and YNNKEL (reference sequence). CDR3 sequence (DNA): TGTGCCAGCAGCCAAGATAAGAAGGCTAAGCAGTACTTC. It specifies CASSQDKKAKQYF.

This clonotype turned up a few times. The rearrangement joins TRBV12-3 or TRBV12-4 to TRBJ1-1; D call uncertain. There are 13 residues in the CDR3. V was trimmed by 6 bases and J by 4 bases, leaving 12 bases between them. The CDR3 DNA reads TGTGCCAGCAGCCGGATGGTGGGCACTGAAGCTTTCTTT. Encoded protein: CASSRMVGTEAFF.

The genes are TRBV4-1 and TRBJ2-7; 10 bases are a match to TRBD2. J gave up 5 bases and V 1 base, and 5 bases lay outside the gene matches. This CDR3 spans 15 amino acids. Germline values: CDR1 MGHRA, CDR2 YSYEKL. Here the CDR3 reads CASSQGRTSGNEQYF. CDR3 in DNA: TGCGCCAGCAGCCAAGGGAGGACTAGCGGCAACGAGCAGTACTTC.

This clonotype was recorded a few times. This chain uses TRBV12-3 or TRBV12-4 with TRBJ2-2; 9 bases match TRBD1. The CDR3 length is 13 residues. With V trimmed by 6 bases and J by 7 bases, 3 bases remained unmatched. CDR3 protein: CASSLGQGGELFF. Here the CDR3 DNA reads TGTGCCAGCAGCCTGGGACAGGGCGGGGAGCTGTTTTTT.

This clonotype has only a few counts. CDR3 loop: CASSYGVAYEQYF. The CDR3 DNA is TGTGCCAGCAGCTACGGGGTAGCCTACGAGCAGTACTTC. This chain joins TRBV7-9 and TRBJ2-7; TRBD2 is a possible D gene (5 bases). Trimming took off 4 bases at V and 2 bases at J, with 9 bases between the two ends. Germline lookup yields CDR1 SEHNR and CDR2 FQNEAQ (reference sequence). There are 13 residues in the CDR3.

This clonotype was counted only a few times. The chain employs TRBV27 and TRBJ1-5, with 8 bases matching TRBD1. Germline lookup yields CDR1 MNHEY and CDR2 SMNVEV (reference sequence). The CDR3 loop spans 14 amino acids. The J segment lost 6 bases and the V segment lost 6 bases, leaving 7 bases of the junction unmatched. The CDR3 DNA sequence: TGTGCCAGCAGACAGGGGGTTGGGAGTCAGCCCCAGCATTTT. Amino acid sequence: CASRQGVGSQPQHF.

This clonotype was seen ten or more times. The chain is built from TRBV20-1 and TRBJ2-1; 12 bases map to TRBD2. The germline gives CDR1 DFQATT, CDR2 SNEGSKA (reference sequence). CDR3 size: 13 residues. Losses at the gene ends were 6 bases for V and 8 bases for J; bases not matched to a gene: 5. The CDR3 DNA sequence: TGCAGTGCCTGGACTAGCGGGATCGATGAGCAGTTCTTC. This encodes CSAWTSGIDEQFF.

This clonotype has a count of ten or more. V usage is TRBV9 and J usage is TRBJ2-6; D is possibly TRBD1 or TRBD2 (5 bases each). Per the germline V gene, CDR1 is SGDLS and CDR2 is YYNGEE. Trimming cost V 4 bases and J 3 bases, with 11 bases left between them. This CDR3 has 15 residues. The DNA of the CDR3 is TGTGCCAGCAGCACCAGGGAGTATGGGGCCAACGTCCTGACTTTC. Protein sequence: CASSTREYGANVLTF.